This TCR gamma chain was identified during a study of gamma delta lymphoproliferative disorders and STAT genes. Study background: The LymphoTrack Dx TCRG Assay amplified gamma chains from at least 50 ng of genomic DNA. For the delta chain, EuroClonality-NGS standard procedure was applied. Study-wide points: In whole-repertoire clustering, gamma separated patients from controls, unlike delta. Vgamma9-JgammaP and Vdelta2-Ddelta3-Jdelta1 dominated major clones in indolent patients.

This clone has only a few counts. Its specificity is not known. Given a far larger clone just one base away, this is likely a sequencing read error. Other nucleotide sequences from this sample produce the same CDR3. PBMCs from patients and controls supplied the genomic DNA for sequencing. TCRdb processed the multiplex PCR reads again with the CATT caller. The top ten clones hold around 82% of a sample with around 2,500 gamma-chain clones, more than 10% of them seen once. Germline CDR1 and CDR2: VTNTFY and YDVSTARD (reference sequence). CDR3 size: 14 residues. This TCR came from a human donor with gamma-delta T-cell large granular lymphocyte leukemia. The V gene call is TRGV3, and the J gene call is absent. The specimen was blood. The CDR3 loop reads CATWDRPDYYKKLF. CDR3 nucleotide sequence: TGTGCCACCTGGGACAGGCCGGATTATTATAAAAAACTCTTT.